This T cell receptor (beta chain) stems from a study of naive and memory T cell subsets. Cells stained for CD3, CD4, CD8, CD45RA, CD27 and viability were sorted into four CD45RA/CD27 subsets. After removal of 4 bases from V and 4 bases from J, the junction contained 9 bases not matched to a gene. The germline V gene encodes CDR1 LNHDA and CDR2 SQIVND (reference sequence). This CDR3 contains 19 residues. Findings and limits, study-wide: Naive repertoires, especially CD8, held a few larger clonotypes, possibly memory cells re-expressing CD45RA.

This clonotype has a handful of counts. The antigen is not known. The beta constant-region primer was an equimolar mix of two oligonucleotides covering TRBC1 and TRBC2. The ligated cDNA underwent four PCR rounds using SP2 and nested alpha and beta constant-region primers. TCRdb itself ran the UMI-ligation and nested PCR reads through MiXCR, one entry per CDR3 protein. The data show 140,000 to 150,000 distinct CDR3 sequences, 22% seen once. The receptor was isolated from a human donor in good health. Input material: naive CD4+ T cells from blood. V usage is TRBV19 and J usage is TRBJ2-2, with TRBD2 matching 16 bases. The CDR3 is CASSTWGLAGGSFTGELFF. CDR3 DNA: TGTGCCAGTAGTACATGGGGACTAGCGGGAGGGTCGTTCACCGGGGAGCTGTTTTTT. The full variable domain, with the rest looked up from reference TRBV19 and TRBJ2-2, is DGGITQSPKYLFRKEGQNVTLSCEQNLNHDAMYWYRQDPGQGLRLIYYSQIVNDFQKGDIAEGYSVSREKKESFPLTVTSAQKNPTAFYLCASSTWGLAGGSFTGELFFGEGSRLTVL.